This paragraph reports one TCR beta chain. The data stem from a study of shared T cell receptors in the human thymus. Per the germline V gene, CDR1 is MNHEY and CDR2 is SMNVEV (reference sequence). The CDR3 has 13 amino acids. V shed 3 bases and J 3 bases; nucleotides not matched to a gene: 1. Measured with immunoSEQ multiplex PCR; TCRdb has only the in-frame clones, and not every one. This sample yields hundreds of thousands of clones, of which around 82% are seen a single time; around 0.012% belongs to the top ten. The same sample was also studied in work on human thymus T cells. Turning to that study: Resections obtained during corrective heart surgery supplied the thymus tissue. The authors found apparently biased V and J gene usage in thymic and blood repertoires. Thymic repertoires overlap heavily among unrelated individuals, related research has reported.

The J gene is TRBJ2-7, the V gene TRBV27; 8 bases are a match to TRBD2. This clonotype was obtained from a boy under three years old with a congenital heart defect. Sequenced material: thymocytes. The chain's CDR3 is CASSLGTSYEQYF. For the CDR3, the DNA is TGTGCCAGCAGTTTGGGGACTAGCTACGAGCAGTACTTC.